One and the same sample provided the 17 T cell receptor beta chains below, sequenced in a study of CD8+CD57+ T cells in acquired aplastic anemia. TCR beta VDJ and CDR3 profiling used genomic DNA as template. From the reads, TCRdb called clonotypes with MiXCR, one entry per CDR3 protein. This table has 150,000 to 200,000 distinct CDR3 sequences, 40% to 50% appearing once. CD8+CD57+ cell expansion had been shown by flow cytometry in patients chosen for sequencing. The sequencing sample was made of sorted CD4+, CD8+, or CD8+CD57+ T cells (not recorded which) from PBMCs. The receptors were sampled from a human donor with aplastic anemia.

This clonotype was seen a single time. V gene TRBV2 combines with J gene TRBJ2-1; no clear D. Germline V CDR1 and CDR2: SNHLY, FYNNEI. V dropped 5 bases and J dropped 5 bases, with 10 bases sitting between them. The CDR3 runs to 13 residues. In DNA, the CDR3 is TGTGCCAGCAGTCAGCCCTTTAACAATGAGCAGTTCTTC. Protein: CASSQPFNNEQFF.

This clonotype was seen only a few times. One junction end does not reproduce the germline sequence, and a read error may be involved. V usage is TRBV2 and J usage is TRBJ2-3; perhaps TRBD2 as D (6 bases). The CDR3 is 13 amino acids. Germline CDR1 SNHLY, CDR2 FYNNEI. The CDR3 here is CATSDLGRNTQYF. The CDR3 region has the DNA TGTGCCACCAGTGATTTGGGGAGGAATACGCAGTATTTT.

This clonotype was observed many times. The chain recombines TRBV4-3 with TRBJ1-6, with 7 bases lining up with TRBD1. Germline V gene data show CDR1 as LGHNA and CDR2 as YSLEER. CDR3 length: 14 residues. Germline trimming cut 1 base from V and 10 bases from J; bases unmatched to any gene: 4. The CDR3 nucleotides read TGCGCCAGCAGCCAAGTGACAGGGAGGTCACCCCTCCACTTT. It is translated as CASSQVTGRSPLHF.

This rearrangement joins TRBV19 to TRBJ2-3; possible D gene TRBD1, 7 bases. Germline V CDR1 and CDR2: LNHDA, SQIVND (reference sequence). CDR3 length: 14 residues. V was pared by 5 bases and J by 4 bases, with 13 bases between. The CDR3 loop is CASSPRDSSDTQYF. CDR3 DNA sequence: TGTGCCAGTAGTCCGCGGGACAGCTCAGATACGCAGTATTTT. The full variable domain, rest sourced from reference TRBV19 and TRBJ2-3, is DGGITQSPKYLFRKEGQNVTLSCEQNLNHDAMYWYRQDPGQGLRLIYYSQIVNDFQKGDIAEGYSVSREKKESFPLTVTSAQKNPTAFYLCASSPRDSSDTQYFGPGTRLTVL.

The CDR3 spells CATSREQDPGEQYF. CDR3 DNA: TGTGCCACCAGCAGAGAGCAGGATCCGGGCGAGCAGTACTTC. The gene calls are TRBV15 and TRBJ2-7, with unresolved D. There are 14 residues in the CDR3. Germline V gene sequence: CDR1 LNHNV, CDR2 YYDKDF (reference sequence). V was shortened by 0 bases and J by 6 bases, with 12 bases between the two germline ends.

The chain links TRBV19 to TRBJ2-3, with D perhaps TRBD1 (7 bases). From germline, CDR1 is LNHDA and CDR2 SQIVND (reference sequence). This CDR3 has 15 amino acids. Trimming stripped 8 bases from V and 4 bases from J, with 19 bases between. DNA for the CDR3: TGTGCCAGTGGGGGCGGGGTGGGGACAGCAGATACGCAGTATTTT. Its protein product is CASGGGVGTADTQYF. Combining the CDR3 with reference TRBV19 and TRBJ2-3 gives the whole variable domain DGGITQSPKYLFRKEGQNVTLSCEQNLNHDAMYWYRQDPGQGLRLIYYSQIVNDFQKGDIAEGYSVSREKKESFPLTVTSAQKNPTAFYLCASGGGVGTADTQYFGPGTRLTVL.

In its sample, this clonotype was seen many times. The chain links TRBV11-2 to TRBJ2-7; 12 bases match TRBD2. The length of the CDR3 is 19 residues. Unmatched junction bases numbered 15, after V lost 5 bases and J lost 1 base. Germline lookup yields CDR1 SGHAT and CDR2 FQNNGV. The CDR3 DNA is TGTGCCAGCAGCCCGTCCCCCGGACTAGCGGGGTCAGGATCCTACGAGCAGTACTTC. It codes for CASSPSPGLAGSGSYEQYF.

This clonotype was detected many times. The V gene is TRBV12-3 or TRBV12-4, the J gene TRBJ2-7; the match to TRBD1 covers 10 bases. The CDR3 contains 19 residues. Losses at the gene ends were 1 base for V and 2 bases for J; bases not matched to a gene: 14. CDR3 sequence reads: CASSLGARTGGLGTYEQYF. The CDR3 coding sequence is TGTGCCAGCAGTTTAGGGGCCCGGACAGGGGGTTTAGGCACCTACGAGCAGTACTTC.

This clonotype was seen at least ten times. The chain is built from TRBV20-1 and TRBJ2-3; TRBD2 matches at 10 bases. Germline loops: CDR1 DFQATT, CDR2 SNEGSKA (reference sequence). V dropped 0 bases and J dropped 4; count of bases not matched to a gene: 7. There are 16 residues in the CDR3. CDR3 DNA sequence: TGCAGTGCTAGAGATCCCAGCGGGGGGGACTCAGATACGCAGTATTTT. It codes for CSARDPSGGDSDTQYF.

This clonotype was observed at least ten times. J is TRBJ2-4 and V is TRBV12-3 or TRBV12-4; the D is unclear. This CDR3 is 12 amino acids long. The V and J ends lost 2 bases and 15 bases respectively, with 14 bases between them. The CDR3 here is CASSLRYSGLYF. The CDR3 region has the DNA TGTGCCAGCAGTTTACGGTACAGTGGATTGTACTTC.

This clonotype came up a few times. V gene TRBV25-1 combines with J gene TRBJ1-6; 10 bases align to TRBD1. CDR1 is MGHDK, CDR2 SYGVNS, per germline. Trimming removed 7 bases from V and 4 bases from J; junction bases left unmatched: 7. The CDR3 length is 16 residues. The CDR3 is CASKETGGSYNSPLHF. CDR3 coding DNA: TGTGCCAGCAAGGAGACAGGGGGCTCATATAATTCACCCCTCCACTTT.

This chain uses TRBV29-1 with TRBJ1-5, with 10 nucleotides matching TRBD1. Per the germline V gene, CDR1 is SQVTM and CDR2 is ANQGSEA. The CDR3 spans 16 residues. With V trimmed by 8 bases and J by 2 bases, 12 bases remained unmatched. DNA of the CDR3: TGCAGCTCCCTTTCCGGGACAGGGGTAGGCAATCAGCCCCAGCATTTT. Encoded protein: CSSLSGTGVGNQPQHF. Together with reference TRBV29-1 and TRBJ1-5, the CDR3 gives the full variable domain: SAVISQKPSRDICQRGTSLTIQCQVDSQVTMMFWYRQQPGQSLTLIATANQGSEATYESGFVIDKFPISRPNLTFSTLTVSNMSPEDSSIYLCSSLSGTGVGNQPQHFGDGTRLSIL.

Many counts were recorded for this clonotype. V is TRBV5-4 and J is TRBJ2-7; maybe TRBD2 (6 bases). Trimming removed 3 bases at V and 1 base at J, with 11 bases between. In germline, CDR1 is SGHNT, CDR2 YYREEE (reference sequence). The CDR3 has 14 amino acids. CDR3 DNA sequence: TGTGCCAGCAGCTCTCTCGGGAGTTCCTACGAGCAGTACTTC. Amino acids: CASSSLGSSYEQYF.

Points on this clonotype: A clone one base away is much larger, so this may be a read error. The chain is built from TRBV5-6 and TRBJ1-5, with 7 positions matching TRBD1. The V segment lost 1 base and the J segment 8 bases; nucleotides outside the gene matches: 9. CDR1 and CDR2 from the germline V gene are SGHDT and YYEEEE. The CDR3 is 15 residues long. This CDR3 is CASSLTGIGGKPQHF. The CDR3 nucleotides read TGTGCCAGCAGCTTGACCGGGATAGGGGGCAAGCCCCAGCATTTT.

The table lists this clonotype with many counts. The CDR3 region is CASIRGDSYNSPLHF. In nucleotides, the CDR3 is TGTGCCAGCATCCGGGGTGACTCCTATAATTCACCCCTCCACTTT. The V and J genes are TRBV6-1 and TRBJ1-6; D unclear. The CDR3 is made up of 15 amino acids. Germline values: CDR1 MNHNS, CDR2 SASEGT. Trimming stripped 7 bases from V and 0 bases from J, with 10 bases between.

Here the CDR3 reads CSARVTGDSPLHF. The CDR3 nucleotides read TGCAGTGCCAGGGTGACAGGGGATTCACCCCTCCACTTT. The gene calls are TRBV20-1 and TRBJ1-6; TRBD1 aligns across 8 bases. V trimming: 6 bases; J trimming: 8 bases; junction bases outside the gene matches: 6. Germline-derived CDR1 and CDR2 are DFQATT and SNEGSKA (reference sequence). CDR3 length equals 13 residues.

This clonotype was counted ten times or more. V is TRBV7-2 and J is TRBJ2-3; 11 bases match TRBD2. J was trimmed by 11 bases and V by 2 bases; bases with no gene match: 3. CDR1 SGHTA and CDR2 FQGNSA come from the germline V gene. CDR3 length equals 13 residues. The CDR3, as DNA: TGTGCCAGCAGCTTATGGGGACTAGCGGAGCAGTATTTT. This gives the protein CASSLWGLAEQYF.